The rows below give T cell receptor beta chains drawn from one sample of a study of early T cells in non-severe SARS-CoV-2 infection. TCRdb re-analysed the 5' RACE reads in MiXCR, keeping a single row per CDR3 protein. The profile shows about 67,000 distinct CDR3 sequences, 9.5% to 13% of them singletons. Sample: whole blood. These receptors all come from an adult who was a healthcare worker with PCR-confirmed SARS-CoV-2 infection or an uninfected control (not recorded which). Both conserved end residues are part of each CDR3. The order of the fields is V gene, J gene, CDR3 protein.

TRBV3-1	TRBJ2-1	CASSQTQRSGQFF
TRBV9	TRBJ2-3	CASSAGTSGTDTQYF
TRBV20-1	TRBJ2-5	CSARDGGKKTQYF
TRBV19	TRBJ2-5	CASSPGLAGGRETQYF
TRBV4-1	TRBJ2-1	CASSQVFLSRSGDSSYNEQFF
TRBV6-1	TRBJ1-1	CASSAVTNTEAFF
TRBV6-2/TRBV6-3	TRBJ1-5	CASSYYAPDRQPQHF
TRBV11-3	TRBJ2-5	CASSVPGRSGETQYF
TRBV25-1	TRBJ1-1	CASSVGTGVATEAFF
TRBV6-5	TRBJ2-2	CASTAGTLNTGELFF
TRBV2	TRBJ1-6	CASSYSDRTLHF
TRBV6-1	TRBJ1-2	CASSWDRGRQGYTF
TRBV2	TRBJ2-7	CASAYSSYEQYF
TRBV28	TRBJ1-5	CASTRGDLNQPQHF
TRBV7-9	TRBJ2-1	CASSREDSLYNEQFF
TRBV7-3	TRBJ2-3	CASSPRASTDTQYF
TRBV11-2	TRBJ2-7	CASSSQRGGAEQYF
TRBV12-3/TRBV12-4	TRBJ1-2	CASSLAFYTF
TRBV11-2	TRBJ2-3	CASTLATGRTDTQYF
TRBV7-9	TRBJ2-1	CASSLASQVAGSEQFF
TRBV2	TRBJ1-2	CASRDRVHYGYTF
TRBV13	TRBJ2-1	CASSPRPGLAGAGGNEQFF
TRBV5-1	TRBJ2-5	CASSLERGAEETQYF
TRBV3-1	TRBJ2-1	CASSQILAGGIDEQFF
TRBV20-1	TRBJ2-1	CSATGYNEQFF
TRBV20-1	TRBJ1-6	CSAREDKYLSDNSPLHF
TRBV29-1	TRBJ2-1	CSVDRGEQFF